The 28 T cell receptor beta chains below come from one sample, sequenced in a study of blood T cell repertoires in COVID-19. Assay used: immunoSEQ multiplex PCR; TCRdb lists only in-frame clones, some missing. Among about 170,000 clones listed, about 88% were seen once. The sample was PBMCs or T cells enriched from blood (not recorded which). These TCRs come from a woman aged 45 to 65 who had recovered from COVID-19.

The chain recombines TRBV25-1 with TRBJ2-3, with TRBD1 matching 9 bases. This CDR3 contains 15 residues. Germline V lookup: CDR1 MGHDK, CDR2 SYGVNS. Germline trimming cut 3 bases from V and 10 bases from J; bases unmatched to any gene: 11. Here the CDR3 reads CASSENRGLGGSQYF. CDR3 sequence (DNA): TGTGCCAGCAGTGAGAACAGGGGGCTGGGTGGGTCGCAGTATTTT.

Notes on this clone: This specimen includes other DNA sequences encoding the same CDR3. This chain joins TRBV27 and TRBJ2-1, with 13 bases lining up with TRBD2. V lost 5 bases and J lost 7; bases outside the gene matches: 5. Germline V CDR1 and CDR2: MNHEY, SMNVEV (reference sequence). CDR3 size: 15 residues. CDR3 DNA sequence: TGTGCCAGCAGTCCACGGGGACTAGCGGGAAATGAGCAGTTCTTC. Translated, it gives CASSPRGLAGNEQFF.

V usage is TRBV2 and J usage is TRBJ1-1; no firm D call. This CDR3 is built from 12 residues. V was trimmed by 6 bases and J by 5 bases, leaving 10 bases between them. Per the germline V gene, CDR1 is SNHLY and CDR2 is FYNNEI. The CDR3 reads CASRRERTEAFF. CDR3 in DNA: TGTGCCAGCAGGAGGGAGAGGACTGAAGCTTTCTTT.

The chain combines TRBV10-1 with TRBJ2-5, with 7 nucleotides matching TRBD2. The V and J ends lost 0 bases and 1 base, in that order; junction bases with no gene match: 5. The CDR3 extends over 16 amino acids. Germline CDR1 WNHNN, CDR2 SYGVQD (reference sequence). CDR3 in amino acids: CASSESGGSGQETQYF. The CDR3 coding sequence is TGCGCCAGCAGTGAGTCTGGCGGGAGCGGCCAAGAGACCCAGTACTTC.

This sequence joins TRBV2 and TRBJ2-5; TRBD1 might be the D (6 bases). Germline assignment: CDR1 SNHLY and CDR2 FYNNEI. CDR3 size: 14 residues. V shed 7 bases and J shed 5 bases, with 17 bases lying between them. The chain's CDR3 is CASTLQGKGETQYF. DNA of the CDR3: TGTGCCAGCACCTTACAGGGTAAAGGGGAGACCCAGTACTTC. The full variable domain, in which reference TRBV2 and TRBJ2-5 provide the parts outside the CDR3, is EPEVTQTPSHQVTQMGQEVILRCVPISNHLYFYWYRQILGQKVEFLVSFYNNEISEKSEIFDDQFSVERPDGSNFTLKIRSTKLEDSAMYFCASTLQGKGETQYFGPGTRLLVL.

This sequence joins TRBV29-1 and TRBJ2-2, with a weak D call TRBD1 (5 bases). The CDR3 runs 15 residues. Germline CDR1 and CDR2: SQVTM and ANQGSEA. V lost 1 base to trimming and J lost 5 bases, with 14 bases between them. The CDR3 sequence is CSVEVSGSGTGELFF. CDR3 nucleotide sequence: TGCAGCGTTGAAGTTTCCGGGTCAGGGACCGGGGAGCTGTTTTTT.

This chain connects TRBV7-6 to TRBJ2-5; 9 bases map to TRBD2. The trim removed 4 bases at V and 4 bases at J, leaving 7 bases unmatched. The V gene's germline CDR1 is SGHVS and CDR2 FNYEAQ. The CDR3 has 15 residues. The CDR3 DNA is TGTGCCAGCAGCTCCTTTAGCGGGAGAGGAGAGACCCAGTACTTC. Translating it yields CASSSFSGRGETQYF.

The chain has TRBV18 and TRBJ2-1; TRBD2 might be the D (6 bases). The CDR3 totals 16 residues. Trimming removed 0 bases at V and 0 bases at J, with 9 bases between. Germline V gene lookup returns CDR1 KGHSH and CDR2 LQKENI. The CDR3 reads CASSPPVRGSYNEQFF. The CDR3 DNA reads TGTGCCAGCTCACCACCGGTGCGGGGCTCCTACAATGAGCAGTTCTTC.

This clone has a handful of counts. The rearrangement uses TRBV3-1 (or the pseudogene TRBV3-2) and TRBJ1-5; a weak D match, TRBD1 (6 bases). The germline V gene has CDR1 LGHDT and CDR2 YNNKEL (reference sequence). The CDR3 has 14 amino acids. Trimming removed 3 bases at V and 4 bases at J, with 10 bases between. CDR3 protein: CASSQSQGNQPQHF. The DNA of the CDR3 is TGTGCCAGCAGCCAGAGTCAGGGGAATCAGCCCCAGCATTTT.

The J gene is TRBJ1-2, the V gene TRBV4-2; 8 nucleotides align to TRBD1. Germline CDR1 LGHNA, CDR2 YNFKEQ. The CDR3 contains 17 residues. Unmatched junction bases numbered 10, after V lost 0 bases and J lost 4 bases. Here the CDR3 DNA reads TGTGCCAGCAGCCAAGAAGCGACAGGGGCATTACCCTATGGCTACACCTTC. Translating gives CASSQEATGALPYGYTF.

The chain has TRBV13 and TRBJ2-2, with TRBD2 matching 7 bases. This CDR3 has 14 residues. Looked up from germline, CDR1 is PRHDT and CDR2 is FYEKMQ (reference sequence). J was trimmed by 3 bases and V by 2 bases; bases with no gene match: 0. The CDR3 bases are TGTGCCAGCAGCTTACGGGGGGACACCGGGGAGCTGTTTTTT. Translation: CASSLRGDTGELFF.

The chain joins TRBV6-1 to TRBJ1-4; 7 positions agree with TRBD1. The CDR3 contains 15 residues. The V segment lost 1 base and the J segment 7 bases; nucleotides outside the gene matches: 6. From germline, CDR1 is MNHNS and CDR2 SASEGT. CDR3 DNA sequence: TGTGCCAGCAGTGAAGGAGGGACAGCCAGTGAAAAACTGTTTTTT. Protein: CASSEGGTASEKLFF.

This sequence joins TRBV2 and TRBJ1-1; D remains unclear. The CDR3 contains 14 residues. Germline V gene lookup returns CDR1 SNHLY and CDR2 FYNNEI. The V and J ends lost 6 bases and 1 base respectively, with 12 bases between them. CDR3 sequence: CASRLGAANTEAFF. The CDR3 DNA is TGTGCCAGCAGGTTGGGAGCGGCGAACACTGAAGCTTTCTTT.

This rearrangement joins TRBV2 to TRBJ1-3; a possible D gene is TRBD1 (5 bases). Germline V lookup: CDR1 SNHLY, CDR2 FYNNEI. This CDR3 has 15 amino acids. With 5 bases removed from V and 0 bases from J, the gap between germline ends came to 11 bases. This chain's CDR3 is CASSMTVSSGNTIYF. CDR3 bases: TGTGCCAGCAGTATGACAGTAAGCTCTGGAAACACCATATATTTT.

In DNA, the CDR3 is TGTGCCAGCAGTCTAATAGCGGGAGGGTCACGAGAGCAGTTCTTC. Residues: CASSLIAGGSREQFF. J is TRBJ2-1 and V is TRBV2; 11 bases match TRBD2. This CDR3 contains 15 residues. The junction had 10 bases not matched to a gene; V was cut back by 5 bases and J by 10 bases. From germline, CDR1 is SNHLY and CDR2 FYNNEI.

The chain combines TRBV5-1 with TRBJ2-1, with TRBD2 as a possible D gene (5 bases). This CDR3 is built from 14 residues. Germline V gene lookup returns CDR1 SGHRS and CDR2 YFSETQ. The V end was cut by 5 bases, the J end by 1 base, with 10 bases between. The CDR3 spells CASRSGPSYNEQFF. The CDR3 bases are TGCGCCAGCAGAAGCGGCCCATCCTACAATGAGCAGTTCTTC.

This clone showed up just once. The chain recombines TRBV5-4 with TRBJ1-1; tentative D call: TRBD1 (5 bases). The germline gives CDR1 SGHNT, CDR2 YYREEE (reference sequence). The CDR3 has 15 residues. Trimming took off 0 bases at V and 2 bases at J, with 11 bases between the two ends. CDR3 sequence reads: CASSLAGSPNTEAFF. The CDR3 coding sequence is TGTGCCAGCAGCTTGGCAGGGTCCCCTAACACTGAAGCTTTCTTT.

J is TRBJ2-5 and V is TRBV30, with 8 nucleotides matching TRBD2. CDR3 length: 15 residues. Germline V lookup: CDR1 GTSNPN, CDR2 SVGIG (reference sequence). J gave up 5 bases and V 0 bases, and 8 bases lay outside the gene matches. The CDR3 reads CAWSVPSGGWETQYF. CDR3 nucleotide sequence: TGTGCCTGGAGTGTACCCAGCGGGGGTTGGGAGACCCAGTACTTC. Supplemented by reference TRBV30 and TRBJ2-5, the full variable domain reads SQTIHQWPATLVQPVGSPLSLECTVEGTSNPNLYWYRQAAGRGLQLLFYSVGIGQISSEVPQNLSASRPQDRQFILSSKKLLLSDSGFYLCAWSVPSGGWETQYFGPGTRLLVL.

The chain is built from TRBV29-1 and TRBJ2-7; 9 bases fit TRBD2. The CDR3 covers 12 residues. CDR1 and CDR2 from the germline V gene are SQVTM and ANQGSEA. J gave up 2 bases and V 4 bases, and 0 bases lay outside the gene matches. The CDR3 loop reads CSVASGTYEQYF. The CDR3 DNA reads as TGCAGCGTTGCTAGCGGGACCTACGAGCAGTACTTC.

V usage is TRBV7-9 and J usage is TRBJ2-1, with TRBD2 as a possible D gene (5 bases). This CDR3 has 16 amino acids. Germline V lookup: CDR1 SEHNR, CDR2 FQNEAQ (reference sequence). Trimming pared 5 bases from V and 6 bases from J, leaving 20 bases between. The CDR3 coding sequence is TGTGCCAGCAGCCGGACTGAGACCATTGAATTCAATGAGCAGTTCTTC. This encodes CASSRTETIEFNEQFF. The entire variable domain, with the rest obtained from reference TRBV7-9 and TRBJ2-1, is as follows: DTGVSQNPRHKITKRGQNVTFRCDPISEHNRLYWYRQTLGQGPEFLTYFQNEAQLEKSRLLSDRFSAERPKGSFSTLEIQRTEQGDSAMYLCASSRTETIEFNEQFFGPGTRLTVL.

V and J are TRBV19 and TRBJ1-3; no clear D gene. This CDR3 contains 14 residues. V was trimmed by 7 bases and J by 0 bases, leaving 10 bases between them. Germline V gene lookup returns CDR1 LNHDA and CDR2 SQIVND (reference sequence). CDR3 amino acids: CASTLRNSGNTIYF. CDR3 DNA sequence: TGTGCCAGTACCCTGAGGAACTCTGGAAACACCATATATTTT.

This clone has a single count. CDR3 sequence: CASSGFSTDTQYF. The CDR3 DNA follows: TGTGCCAGTAGCGGTTTTAGCACAGATACGCAGTATTTT. The chain carries TRBV19 and TRBJ2-3; D gene ambiguous. The CDR3 runs 13 residues. Per the germline V gene, CDR1 is LNHDA and CDR2 is SQIVND (reference sequence). Trimming took 6 bases from V and 0 from J, leaving 7 bases between them.

CDR3 amino acids: CASSQGSGSGANVLTF. The DNA for the CDR3 is TGTGCCAGCAGCCAAGGTTCCGGGTCTGGGGCCAACGTCCTGACTTTC. V and J are TRBV3-1 (or the pseudogene TRBV3-2) and TRBJ2-6; D is unresolved. CDR3 length: 16 residues. The ends were cut back, 1 base at V and 1 base at J, with 8 bases in the middle. CDR1 LGHDT and CDR2 YNNKEL come from the germline V gene (reference sequence).

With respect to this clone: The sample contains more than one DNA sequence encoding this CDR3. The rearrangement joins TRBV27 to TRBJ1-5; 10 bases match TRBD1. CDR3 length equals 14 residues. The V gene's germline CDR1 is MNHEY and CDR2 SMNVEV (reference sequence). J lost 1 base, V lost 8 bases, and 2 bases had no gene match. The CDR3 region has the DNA TGTGCCAGCGCGGACAGGGGGAGCAATCAGCCCCAGCATTTT. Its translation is CASADRGSNQPQHF.

DNA for the CDR3: TGTGCCTGGAGACAGTTCACCGGGGAGCTGTTTTTT. This encodes CAWRQFTGELFF. This sequence joins TRBV30 and TRBJ2-2; D call uncertain. The CDR3 has 12 amino acids. Per the germline V gene, CDR1 is GTSNPN and CDR2 is SVGIG (reference sequence). V was trimmed by 3 bases and J by 4 bases, leaving 6 bases between them.

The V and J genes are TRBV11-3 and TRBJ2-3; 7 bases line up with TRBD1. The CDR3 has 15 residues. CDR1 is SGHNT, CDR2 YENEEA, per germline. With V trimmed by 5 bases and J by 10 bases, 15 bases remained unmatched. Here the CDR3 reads CASSQGGLGNRAQYF. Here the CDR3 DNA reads TGTGCCAGCAGCCAAGGGGGCCTAGGTAACCGAGCGCAGTATTTT.

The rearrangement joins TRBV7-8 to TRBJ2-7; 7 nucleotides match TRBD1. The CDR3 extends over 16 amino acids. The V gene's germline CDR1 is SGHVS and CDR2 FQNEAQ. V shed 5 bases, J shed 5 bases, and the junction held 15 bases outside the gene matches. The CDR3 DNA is TGTGCCAGCAGCCACGGCCAGGACAGGTATCACCACGAGCAGTACTTC. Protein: CASSHGQDRYHHEQYF.

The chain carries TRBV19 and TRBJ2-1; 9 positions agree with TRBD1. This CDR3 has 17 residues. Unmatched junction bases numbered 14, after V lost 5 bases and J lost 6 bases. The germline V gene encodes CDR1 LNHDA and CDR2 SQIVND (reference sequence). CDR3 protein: CASSPPRRDRVGNEQFF. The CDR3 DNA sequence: TGTGCCAGTAGTCCCCCTCGTCGGGACAGGGTGGGCAATGAGCAGTTCTTC.